This T cell receptor beta chain was captured in a study of vaccination effects on CD4 cells after COVID-19. Whole-study context: Two doses of BNT162b2 or mRNA-1273 vaccine were administered to participants. Study-wide results and caveats: Late after vaccination, infection- and vaccine-induced clones showed marked clonal contraction. The study dataset contains few convalescent patients and includes no early post-infection timepoints.

This clone was observed a handful of times. Its antigen is unidentified. From germline, CDR1 is MDHEN and CDR2 SYDVKM. The CDR3 has 15 amino acids. The ends were cut back, 2 bases at V and 4 bases at J, with 14 bases in the middle. Researchers isolated CD4+ T cells once approximately eleven days of culture had elapsed. Clones were read by immunoSEQ multiplex PCR, and TCRdb kept only the in-frame ones, dropping some. Among 45,000 or so clones listed, around 76% were seen once. This sequence was found in a human donor who had a prior SARS-CoV-2 infection. Specimen: CD4+ T cells from PBMCs cultured without peptide, collected before COVID-19 vaccination. The chain employs TRBV28 and TRBJ1-2; a possible D gene is TRBD1 (6 bases). Written as DNA, the CDR3 is TGTGCCAGCAGTTTAGTGGCAGGGGACCCCTATGGCTACACCTTC. This gives the protein CASSLVAGDPYGYTF.